This is a list of T cell receptor beta chains from one sample in a study of shared clonotypes between healthy human individuals. The table came from immunoSEQ multiplex PCR; TCRdb's copy has only in-frame clones and leaves some out. The sample includes 850,000 to 1,200,000 clones, about 76% of them seen just once. Sequenced material: memory CD4+ T cells sorted from blood. The source of these receptors is a man younger than 35 in good health. CDR3s include the opening cysteine and the closing phenylalanine or tryptophan. The D gene is left open where the match is weak. A clone size is listed for some rows: how often the clone was seen (once, few, many), or a class if it is expanded.

j_gene	v_gene	d_gene	abundance	CDR3aa	CDR3nt
TRBJ2-1	TRBV28	.	few	CASSPYPGGPYNEQFF	TGTGCCAGCAGCCCGTACCCCGGGGGACCCTACAATGAGCAGTTCTTC
TRBJ2-1	TRBV27	TRBD1	.	CASSLYWDSIYNEQFF	TGTGCCAGCAGTTTATATTGGGACAGTATTTACAATGAGCAGTTCTTC
TRBJ2-3	TRBV11-3	TRBD2	.	CASSLGVAGFTDTQYF	TGTGCCAGCAGCTTAGGGGTAGCGGGGTTCACAGATACGCAGTATTTT
TRBJ2-1	TRBV5-1	TRBD2	.	CASAGGRDDNEQFF	TGCGCCAGCGCGGGGGGACGGGATGACAATGAGCAGTTCTTC
TRBJ1-6	TRBV27	.	.	CASSFDAPTGPYNSPLHF	TGTGCCAGCAGTTTCGATGCGCCGACAGGCCCCTATAATTCACCCCTCCACTTT
TRBJ1-5	TRBV6-1	TRBD1	few	CASSERSSTGGLQPQHF	TGTGCCAGCAGTGAAAGATCAAGTACAGGGGGCCTTCAGCCCCAGCATTTT
TRBJ1-3	TRBV27	TRBD1	once	CASSPGTVSGNTIYF	TGTGCCAGCAGCCCGGGGACAGTTTCTGGAAACACCATATATTTT
TRBJ2-5	TRBV7-7	TRBD1	.	CASSLDGTDGETQYF	TGTGCTAGCAGCTTAGACGGGACAGATGGGGAGACCCAGTACTTC
TRBJ2-1	TRBV5-1	TRBD2	.	CASSLAPREAGGLYNEQFF	TGCGCCAGCAGCTTGGCCCCCCGGGAAGCGGGGGGGCTGTACAATGAGCAGTTCTTC
TRBJ1-3	TRBV18	.	.	CASSAPVRGSGNTIYF	TGTGCCAGCTCAGCCCCAGTACGCGGCTCTGGAAACACCATATATTTT
TRBJ1-1	TRBV7-8	.	.	CASSDDQGYTEAFF	TGTGCCAGCAGCGACGATCAGGGGTACACTGAAGCTTTCTTT
TRBJ2-1	TRBV18	.	.	CASSRTDNEQFF	TGTGCCAGCTCACGGACGGACAATGAGCAGTTCTTC
TRBJ2-7	TRBV29-1	TRBD2	.	CSVRPGTSQGEQYF	TGCAGCGTCAGGCCCGGGACTAGCCAGGGCGAGCAGTACTTC
TRBJ2-3	TRBV29-1	.	.	CSAGGWERGQYF	TGCAGCGCCGGTGGGTGGGAGAGGGGGCAGTATTTT
TRBJ2-5	TRBV4-3	.	.	CASSQVAGAARETQYF	TGCGCCAGCAGCCAAGTTGCCGGGGCAGCTAGAGAGACCCAGTACTTC
TRBJ1-2	TRBV2	TRBD1	.	CASSDDRGDGYTF	TGTGCCAGCAGTGACGACAGGGGGGATGGCTACACCTTC
TRBJ2-4	TRBV19	TRBD2	.	CASSSVAGVIQYF	TGTGCCAGTAGTTCGGTAGCGGGAGTGATTCAGTACTTC
TRBJ2-7	TRBV13	TRBD1	.	CASSPGQGISYEQYF	TGTGCCAGCAGCCCAGGACAGGGGATTTCCTACGAGCAGTACTTC
TRBJ1-2	TRBV11-2	TRBD1	.	CASSSRTGTNYGYTF	TGTGCCAGCAGCTCCCGGACAGGAACTAACTATGGCTACACCTTC
TRBJ2-1	TRBV6-6	.	few	CASSYGQGGYNEQFF	TGTGCCAGCAGTTACGGGCAGGGGGGCTACAATGAGCAGTTCTTC
TRBJ2-3	TRBV7-2	.	many	CASSLSRGGRTDTQYF	TGTGCCAGCAGCTTATCCAGGGGGGGACGCACAGATACGCAGTATTTT
TRBJ1-6	TRBV19	.	few	CASSSYNSPLHF	TGTGCCAGTAGTTCTTATAATTCACCCCTCCACTTT
TRBJ1-2	TRBV27	.	.	CASSLKGAAYGYTF	TGTGCCAGCAGTTTAAAAGGGGCGGCCTATGGCTACACCTTC
TRBJ2-2	TRBV25-1	TRBD1	.	CASSTETGSIGGELFF	TGTGCCAGCAGCACGGAGACAGGGTCTATTGGCGGGGAGCTGTTTTTT
TRBJ1-2	TRBV30	TRBD1	.	CAWEYGQGKEGYTF	TGTGCCTGGGAGTATGGACAGGGTAAGGAAGGCTACACCTTC
TRBJ2-7	TRBV5-6	TRBD2	.	CASSPGLAVYEQYF	TGTGCCAGCAGCCCCGGACTAGCGGTATACGAGCAGTACTTC
TRBJ1-2	TRBV7-2	.	.	CASSSGRIGYGYTF	TGTGCCAGCAGCTCCGGCAGGATCGGCTATGGCTACACCTTC
TRBJ1-3	TRBV30	.	.	CAWSVTGNTIYF	TGTGCCTGGAGTGTTACAGGGAACACCATATATTTT
TRBJ2-3	TRBV5-4	.	once	CASSDRSSTDTQYF	TGTGCCAGTTCGGACAGATCTAGCACAGATACGCAGTATTTT
TRBJ1-3	TRBV4-3	.	once	CASSGRRDGNTIYF	TGCGCCAGCAGCGGACGCAGGGACGGAAACACCATATATTTT
TRBJ1-5	TRBV10-2	.	.	CASRSQRAGQPQHF	TGCGCCAGCAGAAGCCAAAGGGCCGGTCAGCCCCAGCATTTT
TRBJ1-3	TRBV27	.	medium-sized	CASSWTDLCGNTIYF	TGTGCCAGCAGTTGGACAGACCTCTGTGGAAACACCATATATTTT
TRBJ2-7	TRBV21-1	.	.	CASSKGGWRGGYEQYF	TGTGCCAGCAGCAAAGGAGGTTGGCGGGGAGGCTACGAGCAGTACTTC
TRBJ1-1	TRBV11-2	.	.	CASSRGHWEAFF	TGTGCCAGCAGCCGTGGGCATTGGGAAGCTTTCTTT
TRBJ1-1	TRBV7-8	.	.	CASSLVAVMNTEAFF	TGTGCCAGCAGCTTAGTGGCAGTTATGAACACTGAAGCTTTCTTT
TRBJ1-4	TRBV10-3	.	few	CAISDEVLAPGLFF	TGTGCCATCAGTGATGAGGTGTTGGCTCCTGGGCTGTTTTTT
TRBJ2-5	TRBV11-2	.	.	CASSLGGQRQETQYF	TGTGCCAGCAGCTTAGGCGGGCAACGCCAAGAGACCCAGTACTTC
TRBJ2-2	TRBV11-3	TRBD1	.	CASSLGQGDTGELFF	TGTGCCAGCAGCCTAGGACAGGGAGACACCGGGGAGCTGTTTTTT
TRBJ2-5	TRBV7-2	.	.	CASSLGFSRQGNSETQYF	TGTGCCAGCAGCTTGGGCTTCTCACGGCAGGGGAATTCAGAGACCCAGTACTTC
TRBJ2-7	TRBV10-2	.	.	CASSSGLGLYEQYF	TGCGCCAGCAGTTCTGGGTTAGGGCTCTACGAGCAGTACTTC
TRBJ1-4	TRBV5-1	.	.	CASSLAAGLLPNEKLFF	TGCGCCAGCAGCTTGGCGGCAGGTCTCCTACCTAATGAAAAACTGTTTTTT
TRBJ1-1	TRBV19	.	.	CASSMVGGTEAFF	TGTGCCAGTAGTATGGTCGGTGGCACTGAAGCTTTCTTT
TRBJ2-5	TRBV30	.	.	CAWSYRVGETQYF	TGTGCCTGGAGTTACAGGGTGGGAGAGACCCAGTACTTC
TRBJ1-1	TRBV5-1	.	.	CASSLVGGGKNTEAFF	TGCGCCAGCAGCTTGGTAGGGGGAGGGAAAAACACTGAAGCTTTCTTT
TRBJ2-1	TRBV11-2	.	.	CASSPARGGNEQFF	TGTGCCAGCAGCCCCGCGCGGGGTGGTAATGAGCAGTTCTTC
TRBJ1-1	TRBV7-3	TRBD1	.	CASSSREGQEAFF	TGTGCCAGCAGCTCACGGGAGGGACAGGAAGCTTTCTTT